The 4 T cell receptor beta chains below were found in one sample sequenced in a study of T cell responses to AZD1222 COVID-19 vaccine. The assay was immunoSEQ multiplex PCR, and TCRdb's table has in-frame clones only and misses some. Here the sample spans 100,000 to 150,000 clones, about 89% being singletons. This material consisted of peripheral blood, taken 28 days after the second AZD1222 dose. These TCRs come from an adult who received the AZD1222 COVID-19 vaccine.

The rearrangement joins TRBV11-3 to TRBJ1-2, with D tentatively TRBD1 (6 bases). With 1 base removed from V and 7 bases from J, the gap between germline ends came to 19 bases. The CDR3 totals 16 residues. Per germline, CDR1 SGHNT and CDR2 YENEEA. CDR3 sequence: CASSLGPSQGQGGYTF. CDR3 DNA: TGTGCCAGCAGCTTAGGCCCCTCCCAGGGGCAGGGTGGCTACACCTTC.

The chain is built from TRBV2 and TRBJ1-1, with D perhaps TRBD1 (6 bases). This CDR3 is 11 amino acids long. With 6 bases removed from V and 6 bases from J, the gap between germline ends came to 8 bases. Germline CDR1 SNHLY, CDR2 FYNNEI. CDR3 nucleotide sequence: TGTGCCAGCAGGAGGGGGGCTGAAGCTTTCTTT. Translated: CASRRGAEAFF.

V usage is TRBV3-1 (or the pseudogene TRBV3-2) and J usage is TRBJ2-7; TRBD1 aligns across 9 bases. From germline, CDR1 is LGHDT and CDR2 YNNKEL (reference sequence). V shed 0 bases and J 6 bases; nucleotides not matched to a gene: 6. The CDR3 totals 15 residues. The CDR3 DNA sequence: TGTGCCAGCAGCCAAGATTTACAGGGGGCGGGCGAGCAGTACTTC. It yields the protein CASSQDLQGAGEQYF.

This clone was detected once. The CDR3 here is CASRGDHYGYTF. CDR3 DNA sequence: TGTGCCAGTAGAGGGGATCACTATGGCTACACCTTC. The chain joins TRBV19 to TRBJ1-2, with D possibly TRBD1 on 5 matching bases. Looked up from germline, CDR1 is LNHDA and CDR2 is SQIVND (reference sequence). This CDR3 has 12 residues. The V gene lost 6 bases and the J gene lost 3 bases, with 8 bases spanning the gap.